These 18 T cell receptor beta chains came from one sample sequenced in a study of T cells in Graves' hyperthyroidism and ophthalmopathy. Researchers amplified the TCR beta CDR3 regions from RNA transcripts. HTBI primers were employed in a first-round RT-PCR of the TCR CDR3. TCRdb used MiXCR to reprocess the multiplex PCR reads, holding one entry per CDR3 protein. This sample yields 450,000 to 500,000 distinct CDR3 sequences, of which under 25% are seen a single time; 45% to 55% belongs to the top ten. The sample was blood. The receptors originated from a woman between 65 and 79 years old with Graves' ophthalmopathy.

The gene calls are TRBV10-3 and TRBJ2-5, with 11 nucleotides matching TRBD2. The germline V gene encodes CDR1 ENHRY and CDR2 SYGVKD. V shed 6 bases, J shed 4 bases, and the junction held 7 bases outside the gene matches. The CDR3 length is 15 residues. Here the CDR3 DNA reads TGTGCCATCAGCCTACTAGCGGGAGCTTCAGAGACCCAGTACTTC. Translating it yields CAISLLAGASETQYF.

The sample holds many counts of this clonotype. This rearrangement joins TRBV28 to TRBJ1-5; 7 bases agree with TRBD1. The CDR3 spans 15 residues. Germline trimming cut 5 bases from V and 5 bases from J; bases unmatched to any gene: 9. Germline V gives CDR1 MDHEN, CDR2 SYDVKM. As DNA, the CDR3 is TGTGCCAGCAGTGCCCTCCGGGACAGATATCAGCCCCAGCATTTT. Amino acids: CASSALRDRYQPQHF.

This clonotype was picked up a small number of times. The chain uses TRBV5-1 and TRBJ1-4, with 9 bases matching TRBD1. This CDR3 is 14 amino acids long. The ends lost 4 bases at V and 11 bases at J; junction bases unmatched: 9. Per the germline V gene, CDR1 is SGHRS and CDR2 is YFSETQ. For the CDR3, the DNA is TGCGCCAGCAGCCCTCAAACAGGACAGGGGAAACTGTTTTTT. Amino acids: CASSPQTGQGKLFF.

This clonotype was counted a few times. The chain couples TRBV6-1 to TRBJ2-1; TRBD1 matches at 12 bases. From germline, CDR1 is MNHNS and CDR2 SASEGT. With V trimmed by 6 bases and J by 5 bases, 5 bases remained unmatched. The CDR3 runs to 15 residues. CDR3: CASRYRDRGHNEQFF. In DNA, the CDR3 is TGTGCCAGCAGGTACCGGGACAGGGGGCACAATGAGCAGTTCTTC.

The chain employs TRBV29-1 and TRBJ2-7, with D possibly matching TRBD2 (6 bases). The CDR3 totals 11 residues. Looked up from germline, CDR1 is SQVTM and CDR2 is ANQGSEA. Trimming stripped 4 bases from V and 4 bases from J, with 8 bases between. As DNA, the CDR3 is TGCAGCGTTGGGGCGGGGTACGAGCAGTACTTC. This codes for CSVGAGYEQYF.

This clonotype was found many times. The chain links TRBV15 to TRBJ1-2, with no clear D. This CDR3 is 14 amino acids long. CDR1 LNHNV and CDR2 YYDKDF come from the germline V gene (reference sequence). Trimming left V 4 bases short and J 2 bases short, with 11 bases between. This chain's CDR3 is CATSIWPGNYGYTF. In DNA form, the CDR3 reads TGTGCCACCAGCATCTGGCCGGGAAACTATGGCTACACCTTC.

The chain has TRBV28 and TRBJ1-5; maybe TRBD1 (5 bases). The germline V and J ends were trimmed by 7 bases and 1 base, with 8 bases remaining between them. The CDR3 is 13 residues long. Germline V CDR1 and CDR2: MDHEN, SYDVKM. The chain's CDR3 is CASNWGSNQPQHF. CDR3 DNA: TGTGCCAGCAATTGGGGGAGCAATCAGCCCCAGCATTTT.

The table lists this clonotype with many counts. This chain joins TRBV28 and TRBJ1-1; tentative D call: TRBD1 (5 bases). Germline CDR1 MDHEN, CDR2 SYDVKM. V was pared by 10 bases and J by 1 base, with 13 bases between. The CDR3 is 13 residues long. The CDR3 region is CAIGPGPNTEAFF. CDR3 bases: TGTGCCATTGGCCCGGGACCGAACACTGAAGCTTTCTTT.

The chain carries TRBV10-1 and TRBJ1-1; 7 bases map to TRBD1. This CDR3 has 15 residues. With V trimmed by 3 bases and J by 1 base, 5 bases remained unmatched. Per germline, CDR1 WNHNN and CDR2 SYGVQD (reference sequence). The CDR3 DNA is TGCGCCAGCAGTGACGGACAGGCTCCGAACACTGAAGCTTTCTTT. This codes for CASSDGQAPNTEAFF.

V usage is TRBV20-1 and J usage is TRBJ1-1, with D tentatively TRBD1 (5 bases). Germline values: CDR1 DFQATT, CDR2 SNEGSKA (reference sequence). V shed 3 bases and J shed 8 bases, with 10 bases lying between them. The CDR3 runs 11 residues. In nucleotides, the CDR3 is TGCAGTGCTAGGGGGGTTTGGGAAGCTTTCTTT. It codes for CSARGVWEAFF.

This chain connects TRBV15 to TRBJ2-1, with 8 positions matching TRBD1. The ends lost 4 bases at V and 8 bases at J; junction bases unmatched: 16. Per the germline V gene, CDR1 is LNHNV and CDR2 is YYDKDF (reference sequence). The CDR3 length is 17 residues. The CDR3 DNA follows: TGTGCCACCAGCACCCGACAGGGGACGGATCCTCTGGATGAGCAGTTCTTC. It codes for CATSTRQGTDPLDEQFF.

There are a few counts of this clonotype. This sequence joins TRBV27 and TRBJ1-1, with 8 bases lining up with TRBD1. The V gene's germline CDR1 is MNHEY and CDR2 SMNVEV (reference sequence). The ends lost 6 bases at V and 1 base at J; junction bases unmatched: 4. The CDR3 totals 14 residues. The CDR3 DNA sequence: TGTGCCAGCAGACGGACAGGGTGGAACACTGAAGCTTTCTTT. This sequence encodes CASRRTGWNTEAFF.

There are a few counts of this clonotype. V usage is TRBV7-2 and J usage is TRBJ2-5; 10 nucleotides line up with TRBD2. Losses at the gene ends were 6 bases for V and 5 bases for J; bases not matched to a gene: 9. From germline, CDR1 is SGHTA and CDR2 FQGNSA. The CDR3 contains 15 residues. The CDR3 DNA is TGTGCCAGCAGTTTTCCCGGGACTAGCGCTGAGACCCAGTACTTC. It translates to CASSFPGTSAETQYF.

Many counts were recorded for this clonotype. The chain couples TRBV18 to TRBJ1-1; D gene ambiguous. This CDR3 spans 13 amino acids. The V and J ends lost 8 bases and 1 base respectively, with 11 bases between them. Germline V lookup: CDR1 KGHSH, CDR2 LQKENI. The CDR3 is CASSPRQNTEAFF. The CDR3 nucleotides read TGTGCCAGCAGCCCCCGACAGAACACTGAAGCTTTCTTT.

The chain carries TRBV9 and TRBJ2-3, with 7 bases lining up with TRBD2. The CDR3 runs 16 residues. The trim removed 3 bases at V and 2 bases at J, leaving 9 bases unmatched. Germline values: CDR1 SGDLS, CDR2 YYNGEE. The CDR3 loop is CASSAPPAGPTDTQYF. DNA of the CDR3: TGTGCCAGCAGCGCCCCCCCAGCGGGGCCCACAGATACGCAGTATTTT. The variable domain in full, completed from reference TRBV9 and TRBJ2-3, reads DSGVTQTPKHLITATGQRVTLRCSPRSGDLSVYWYQQSLDQGLQFLIQYYNGEERAKGNILERFSAQQFPDLHSELNLSSLELGDSALYFCASSAPPAGPTDTQYFGPGTRLTVL.

This clonotype was seen at least ten times. The chain recombines TRBV28 with TRBJ2-1; D is perhaps TRBD1 (8 bases). Trimming pared 8 bases from V and 7 bases from J, leaving 18 bases between. From germline, CDR1 is MDHEN and CDR2 SYDVKM. This CDR3 is built from 14 residues. CDR3: CASCTGQGGNEQFF. In DNA, the CDR3 is TGTGCCAGCTGCACAGGACAGGGAGGGAATGAGCAGTTCTTC. Full variable domain (remainder filled in from reference TRBV28 and TRBJ2-1): DVKVTQSSRYLVKRTGEKVFLECVQDMDHENMFWYRQDPGLGLRLIYFSYDVKMKEKGDIPEGYSVSREKKERFSLILESASTNQTSMYLCASCTGQGGNEQFFGPGTRLTVL.

Comments on this clonotype: An end of the junction differs from the germline gene, which may be a read error. The chain links TRBV28 to TRBJ2-2; the D gene could be TRBD1 or TRBD2 (6 bases each). Germline V CDR1 and CDR2: MDHEN, SYDVKM. The CDR3 extends over 14 amino acids. CDR3 region: CATRRRGTTGGLFF. CDR3 coding DNA: TGTGCCACCAGGAGGAGGGGGACCACCGGGGGGCTGTTTTTT.

The table lists this clonotype with many counts. The chain combines TRBV3-1 with TRBJ2-7; D unclear. CDR1 is LGHDT, CDR2 YNNKEL, per germline (reference sequence). V lost 0 bases and J lost 3, with 9 bases in between. The CDR3 is made up of 14 amino acids. The CDR3 region is CASSQEPQVYEQYF. The DNA of the CDR3 is TGTGCCAGCAGCCAAGAACCCCAGGTCTACGAGCAGTACTTC.